This record looks at one T cell receptor (beta chain) sequence and its context. No antigen is known for it. The germline V gene has CDR1 SGHTA and CDR2 FQGTGA. Trimming at V came to 7 bases and at J to 1 base, leaving 6 bases not matched to a gene. The CDR3 is 15 amino acids. The source of the sample is a study of persistence of HIV-infected CD4 T cells. Overall study: Antigen stimulation activated a lower proportion of cells, more of them memory, than anti-CD3/anti-CD28 stimulation.

Nonspecific anti-CD3/anti-CD28 bead stimulation represents the broad CD4+ T cell repertoire. CD4+ T cells upregulating both CD40 ligand and CD69 were sorted as responding cells. Donors had CD4+ T cell counts above 400 cells/uL and were CMV-seropositive. This was the immunoSEQ version 4 assay in survey mode. Some clones are missing from TCRdb's copy, which holds only in-frame ones; the method was immunoSEQ multiplex PCR. The profile shows some 45,000 clones, about 87% of them singletons. This chain joins TRBV7-3 and TRBJ2-2; 7 bases fit TRBD1. This clonotype was sampled from an adult woman with HIV who was CMV-seropositive. The specimen was CD4+ T cells sorted from PBMCs after roughly 20-hour stimulation, collected from a patient who received antiretroviral therapy. CDR3 nucleotides: TGTGCCAGCACCTCGGGACAGCTGAACACCGGGGAGCTGTTTTTT. Amino acids: CASTSGQLNTGELFF.